This T cell receptor (beta chain) was recovered during a study of T cells after yellow fever vaccination. The CDR3 extends over 14 amino acids. CDR1 SGHTA and CDR2 FQGNSA come from the germline V gene. The germline V and J ends were trimmed by 0 bases and 2 bases, with 8 bases remaining between them. In TCRdb, the 5' RACE reads were re-called with MiXCR into one record per CDR3 protein. The data hold hundreds of thousands of distinct CDR3 sequences, with around 10% observed a single time. The source was PBMCs, collected on the day of the first yellow fever vaccination. This sequence was found in a man younger than 30 who received the YFV17D yellow fever vaccine. The genes are TRBV7-2 and TRBJ2-7, with D perhaps TRBD1 (6 bases). CDR3 nucleotides: TGTGCCAGCAGCTTAGCCAGGGGAACCTACGAGCAGTACTTC. It yields the protein CASSLARGTYEQYF.